This T cell receptor beta chain was captured in a study of blood T cell repertoires in COVID-19 (TCRdb year 2020). Broadly, across the study: Recovered participants in ImmuneRACE Cohort 3 were defined as having two consecutive negative NP/OP PCR tests, clearance from a healthcare professional, or resolution of symptoms. The sample metadata nearly always contained a de-identified subject ID, COVID-19 status, age in years and sex. A freely available public database, intended as a resource for researchers studying the immune response to SARS-CoV-2, is where the repertoires were released. Deeply sampled blood TCRbeta repertoires from subjects exposed to, actively infected with, or recovered from COVID-19 were included in the dataset. The material from the prospective study consisted of cDNA or gDNA derived from T cells, B-cell-depleted T cells, or PBMCs. Where available, HLA class I and class II types were obtained from metadata supplied by the sample provider rather than from assay-based typing. Samples came from the ongoing ImmuneRACE study (first 160 participants) plus 1,254 subjects from 6 global collaborators. The collaborator samples originated in the United States, Italy and Spain and spanned the acute and convalescent phases of COVID-19.

The immunoSEQ Assay, a bias-controlled multiplex PCR, was used to amplify TCRbeta CDR3 regions from genomic DNA. The study's own analysis went as follows. Nucleated cell counts per sample were estimated from amplification of reference gene primers within the assay. To quantify the absolute abundance of each unique TCRbeta CDR3 rearrangement, sequence reads were collapsed and filtered. For each sample, productive Simpson clonality was calculated by taking the square root of Simpson's diversity index across productive rearrangements. TCRdb retrieved this table from immuneACCESS and kept in-frame rearrangements only. Not all clones are present; in checked studies, unresolved V genes account for under half, and no reason is known for the remainder. D and trimming were read from the DNA, whereas the V and J calls and clone size are those reported in that table. This sample comprises 350,000 to 450,000 clones, 87% of them detected only once. The top ten clones comprise more than 1.5% of the sample.

In the prospective study, participants were roughly 18 to 100 years old, resided in 24 geographic areas of the United States, and were enrolled through a virtual design. To assign participants to cohorts, the prospective study relied on clinical history that participants themselves reported in a screening survey and a study questionnaire. Each participant in the prospective study had whole blood, serum and a nasopharyngeal or oropharyngeal swab collected by mobile phlebotomists. Participants in the prospective study had the option to provide additional blood draws and questionnaires over a 2-month period. Before DNA extraction, blood samples from the prospective study were shipped at room temperature or frozen. On this clone: Its recognized antigen is unknown. No base quality values were provided; no much bigger clone lies one nucleotide off.

Points the paper makes about the study in general: How much clinical and demographic metadata was included differed by source and by participant, and the metadata was provided uncurated.

Via the germline V gene (reference sequence), CDR1 is MNHNY and CDR2 SVGAGI. Taken from cysteine to phenylalanine, the CDR3 has 16 residues. The CDR3 DNA has 48 bases and is translated from base 1. For this chain, trimming is 7 bases at the V end and 5 bases at the J end, and the number of junction bases without a gene match is 14. The sample comprised PBMCs or T cells enriched from blood (not recorded which). The rearrangement combines TRBV6-6 with TRBJ2-7; 10 central bases correspond to TRBD2. The receptor comes from a middle-aged man in a cohort exposed to, infected with or recovered from COVID-19 (not recorded which). The sequenced DNA is TGTGCCAGCACAACCTCTAAGCGGGGGGGACTTGACGAGCAGTACTTC. Its protein is CASTTSKRGGLDEQYF.